This T cell receptor (beta chain) came from a study of blood T cell repertoires in COVID-19. About the research overall: Both acute and convalescent COVID-19 samples were obtained from the United States, Italy and Spain.

Original handling: Reference gene primer amplification gave nucleated cell count estimates. Assay: immunoSEQ multiplex PCR; the TCRdb copy retains only in-frame clones and omits some. V, J and clone size are those of that table, while D and trimming were read from the DNA. The sample comprises 250,000 to 300,000 clones, more than 85% of which are singletons, and about 4.6% rests with the top ten. Germline V CDR1 and CDR2: KGHSH, LQKENI. The ends were cut back, 2 bases at V and 7 bases at J, with 15 bases in the middle. The CDR3 loop spans 14 amino acids. This clone was counted only a few times. Sequencing used peripheral blood. This sequence was found in a man aged 35 to 55 with acute or convalescent COVID-19. The rearrangement joins TRBV18 to TRBJ2-7; tentatively, D is TRBD2 (6 bases). The CDR3 DNA reads TGTGCCAGCTCACCATCGTATGCGGGGCGGGAGCAGTACTTC. Protein product: CASSPSYAGREQYF.